This T cell receptor beta chain was captured by sequencing in a study of prognosis after radiotherapy for stage I lung cancer. The overall study: It was SBRT that served as radiotherapy, in 3 to 5 fractions with a biologically effective dose of at least 100 Gy.

The CDR3 extends over 17 amino acids. Germline values: CDR1 MNHNS, CDR2 SASEGT. Study conclusions and caveats: Shannon entropy after stereotactic body radiation therapy was lower in patients who developed distant metastases.

This clonotype has only a few counts. Its antigen is not identified. One end of the junction does not line up with germline, which may come from a read error. Genomic DNA served as the source from which two-round multiplex PCR generated TCR beta CDR3 amplicons. Every TRBV and TRBJ gene had its own specific primer in first-round PCR. TCRdb redid the calling of the multiplex PCR reads with MiXCR, one entry per CDR3 protein. The table lists fewer than 25,000 distinct CDR3 sequences, less than 50% of them singletons. The TCR sequence derives from a donor of 50 years or more with non-small cell lung cancer. The V gene is TRBV6-1, the J gene TRBJ2-2; TRBD1 agrees at 7 bases. The sequencing here drew on PBMCs, taken before or after stereotactic body radiation therapy (not recorded which). The CDR3 coding sequence is TGTGCCAGCAGCACTGTGGGACAGTGGTCGTATACCGGTGAGCTGTTTTTT. Translation gives CASSTVGQWSYTGELFF.